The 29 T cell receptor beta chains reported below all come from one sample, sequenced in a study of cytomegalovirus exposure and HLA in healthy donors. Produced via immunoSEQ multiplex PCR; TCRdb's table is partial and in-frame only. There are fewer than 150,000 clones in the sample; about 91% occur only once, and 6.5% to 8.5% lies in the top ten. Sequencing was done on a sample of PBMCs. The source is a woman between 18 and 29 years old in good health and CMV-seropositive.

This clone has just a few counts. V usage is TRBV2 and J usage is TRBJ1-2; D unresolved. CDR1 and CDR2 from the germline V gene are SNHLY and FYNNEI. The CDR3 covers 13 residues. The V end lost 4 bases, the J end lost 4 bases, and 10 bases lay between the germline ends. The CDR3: CASSGGNPYGYTF. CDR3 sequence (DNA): TGTGCCAGCAGTGGCGGGAACCCCTATGGCTACACCTTC.

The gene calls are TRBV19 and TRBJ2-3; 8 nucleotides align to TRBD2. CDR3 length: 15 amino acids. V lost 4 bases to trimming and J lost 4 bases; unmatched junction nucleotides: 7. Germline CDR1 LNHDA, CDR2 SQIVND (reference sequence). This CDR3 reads CASSNNGGAPDTQYF. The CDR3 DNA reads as TGTGCCAGTAGTAATAACGGGGGGGCCCCAGATACGCAGTATTTT.

The CDR3 sequence: CASSSKILPGVRYGYTF. Here the CDR3 DNA reads TGTGCCAGCAGCTCCAAAATTCTCCCAGGGGTTAGATATGGCTACACCTTC. This chain joins TRBV13 and TRBJ1-2; tentative D call: TRBD1 (6 bases). The CDR3 is made up of 17 amino acids. CDR1 and CDR2 (germline): PRHDT, FYEKMQ (reference sequence). V was cut by 4 bases and J by 5 bases, with 23 bases left in between.

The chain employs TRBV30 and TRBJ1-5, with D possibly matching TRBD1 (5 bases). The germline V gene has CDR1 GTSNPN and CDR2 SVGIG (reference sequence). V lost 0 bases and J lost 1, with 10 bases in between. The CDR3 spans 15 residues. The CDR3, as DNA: TGTGCCTGGAGTGTACGTGGGGCCAGCAATCAGCCCCAGCATTTT. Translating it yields CAWSVRGASNQPQHF.

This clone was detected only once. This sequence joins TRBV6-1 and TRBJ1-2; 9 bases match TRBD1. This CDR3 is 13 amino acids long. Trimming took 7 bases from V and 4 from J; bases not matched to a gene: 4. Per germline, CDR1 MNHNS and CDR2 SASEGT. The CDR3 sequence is CASKPGQGYGYTF. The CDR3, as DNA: TGTGCCAGCAAGCCGGGACAGGGCTATGGCTACACCTTC.

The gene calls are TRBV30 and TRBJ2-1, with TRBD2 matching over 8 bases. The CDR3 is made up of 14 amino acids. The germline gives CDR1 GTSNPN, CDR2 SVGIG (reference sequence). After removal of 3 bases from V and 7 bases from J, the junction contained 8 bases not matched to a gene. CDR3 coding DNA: TGTGCCTGGAGCACCGGGACTAGTATGAATGAGCAGTTCTTC. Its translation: CAWSTGTSMNEQFF.

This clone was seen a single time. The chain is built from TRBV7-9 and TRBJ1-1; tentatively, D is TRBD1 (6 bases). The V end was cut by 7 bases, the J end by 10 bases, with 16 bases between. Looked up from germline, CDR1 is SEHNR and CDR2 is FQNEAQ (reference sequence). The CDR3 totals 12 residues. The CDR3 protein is CASTLREGGAFF. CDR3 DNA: TGTGCCAGCACCCTTAGGGAGGGGGGAGCTTTCTTT.

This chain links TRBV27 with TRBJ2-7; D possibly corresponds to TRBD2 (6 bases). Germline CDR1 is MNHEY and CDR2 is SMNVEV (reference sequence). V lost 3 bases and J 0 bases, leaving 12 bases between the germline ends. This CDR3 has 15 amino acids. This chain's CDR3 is CASSLRDHFSYEQYF. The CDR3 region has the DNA TGTGCCAGCAGTTTGCGGGACCACTTCTCCTACGAGCAGTACTTC.

CDR3 DNA: TGTGCCAGCAGCCCTGGCGGCGGGAGGGAGACCCAGTACTTC. This translates into CASSPGGGRETQYF. V gene TRBV28 combines with J gene TRBJ2-5; 8 bases fit TRBD2. V shed 6 bases and J 5 bases; nucleotides not matched to a gene: 8. Germline values: CDR1 MDHEN, CDR2 SYDVKM. The CDR3 totals 14 residues.

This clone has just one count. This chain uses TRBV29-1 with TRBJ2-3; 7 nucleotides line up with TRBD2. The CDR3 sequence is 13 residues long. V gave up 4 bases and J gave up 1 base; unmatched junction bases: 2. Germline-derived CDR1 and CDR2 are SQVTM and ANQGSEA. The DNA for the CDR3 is TGCAGCGTTGCGGCGGGAGGCACAGATACGCAGTATTTT. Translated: CSVAAGGTDTQYF.

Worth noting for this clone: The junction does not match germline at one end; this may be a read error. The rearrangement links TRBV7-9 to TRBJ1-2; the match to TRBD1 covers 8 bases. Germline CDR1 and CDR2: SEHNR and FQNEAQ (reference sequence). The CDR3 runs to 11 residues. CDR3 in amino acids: CASSPGTGSLF. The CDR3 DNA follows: TGTGCCAGCAGCCCCGGGACAGGAAGTCTCTTC.

The CDR3 sequence: CASSQTDTNYGYTF. CDR3 sequence (DNA): TGTGCCAGCAGTCAAACCGACACAAACTATGGCTACACCTTC. The chain recombines TRBV11-2 with TRBJ1-2; no clear D. This CDR3 is built from 14 residues. Between the trimmed V and J ends, which lost 6 bases and 2 bases, there was a span of 13 bases. Germline V gives CDR1 SGHAT, CDR2 FQNNGV.

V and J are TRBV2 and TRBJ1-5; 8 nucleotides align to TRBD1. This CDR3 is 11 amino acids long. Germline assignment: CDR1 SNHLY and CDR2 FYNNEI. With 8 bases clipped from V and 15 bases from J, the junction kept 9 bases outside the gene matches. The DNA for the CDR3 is TGTGCCAGCCACGGGACAGGCCCATGGCATTTT. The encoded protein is CASHGTGPWHF. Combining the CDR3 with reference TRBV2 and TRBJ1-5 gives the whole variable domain EPEVTQTPSHQVTQMGQEVILRCVPISNHLYFYWYRQILGQKVEFLVSFYNNEISEKSEIFDDQFSVERPDGSNFTLKIRSTKLEDSAMYFCASHGTGPWHFGDGTRLSIL.

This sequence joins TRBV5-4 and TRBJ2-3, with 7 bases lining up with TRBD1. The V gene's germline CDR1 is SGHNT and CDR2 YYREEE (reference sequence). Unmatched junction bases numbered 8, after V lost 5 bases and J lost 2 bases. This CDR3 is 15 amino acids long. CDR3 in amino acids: CASSPTGTDTDTQYF. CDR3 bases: TGTGCCAGCAGTCCGACTGGGACAGACACAGATACGCAGTATTTT.

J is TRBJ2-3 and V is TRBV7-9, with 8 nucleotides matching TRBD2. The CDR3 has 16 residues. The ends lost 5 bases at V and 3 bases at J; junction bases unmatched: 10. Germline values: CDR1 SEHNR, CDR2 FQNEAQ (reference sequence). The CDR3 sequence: CASSPPGLVITDTQYF. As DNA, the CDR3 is TGTGCCAGCAGCCCGCCGGGACTAGTAATAACAGATACGCAGTATTTT.

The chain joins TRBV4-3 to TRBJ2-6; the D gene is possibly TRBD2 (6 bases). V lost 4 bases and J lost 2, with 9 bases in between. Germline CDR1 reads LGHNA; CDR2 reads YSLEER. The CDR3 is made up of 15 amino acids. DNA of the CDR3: TGCGCCAGCAGCCTCGGGGGTACTGGGGCCAACGTCCTGACTTTC. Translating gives CASSLGGTGANVLTF.

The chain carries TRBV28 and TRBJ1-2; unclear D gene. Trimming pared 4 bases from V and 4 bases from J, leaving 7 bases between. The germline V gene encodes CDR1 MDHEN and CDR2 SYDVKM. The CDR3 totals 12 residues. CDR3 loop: CASSSLSYGYTF. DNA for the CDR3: TGTGCCAGCAGTTCGCTCAGCTATGGCTACACCTTC.

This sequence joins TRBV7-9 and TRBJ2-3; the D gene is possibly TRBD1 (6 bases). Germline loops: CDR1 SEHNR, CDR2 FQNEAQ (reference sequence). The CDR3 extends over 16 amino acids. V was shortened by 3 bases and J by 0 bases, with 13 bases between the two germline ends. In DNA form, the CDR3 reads TGTGCCAGCAGCTTCGCAGGACAGCCTAGCACAGATACGCAGTATTTT. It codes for CASSFAGQPSTDTQYF.

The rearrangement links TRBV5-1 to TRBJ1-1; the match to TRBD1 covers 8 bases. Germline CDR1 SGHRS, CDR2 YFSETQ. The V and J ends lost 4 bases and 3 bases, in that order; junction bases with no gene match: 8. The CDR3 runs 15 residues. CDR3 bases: TGCGCCAGCAGCGGGGCAGGGGGCGCGTACACTGAAGCTTTCTTT. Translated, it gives CASSGAGGAYTEAFF. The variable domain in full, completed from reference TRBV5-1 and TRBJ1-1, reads KAGVTQTPRYLIKTRGQQVTLSCSPISGHRSVSWYQQTPGQGLQFLFEYFSETQRNKGNFPGRFSGRQFSNSRSEMNVSTLELGDSALYLCASSGAGGAYTEAFFGQGTRLTVV.

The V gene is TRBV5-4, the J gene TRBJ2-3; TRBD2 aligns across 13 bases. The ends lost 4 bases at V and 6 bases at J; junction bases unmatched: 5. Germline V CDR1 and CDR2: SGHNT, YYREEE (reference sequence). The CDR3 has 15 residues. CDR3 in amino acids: CASSRTSGGTDTQYF. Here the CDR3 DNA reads TGTGCCAGCAGCCGGACTAGCGGGGGAACCGATACGCAGTATTTT. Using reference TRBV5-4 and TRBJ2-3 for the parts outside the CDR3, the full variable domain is ETGVTQSPTHLIKTRGQQVTLRCSSQSGHNTVSWYQQALGQGPQFIFQYYREEENGRGNFPPRFSGLQFPNYSSELNVNALELDDSALYLCASSRTSGGTDTQYFGPGTRLTVL.

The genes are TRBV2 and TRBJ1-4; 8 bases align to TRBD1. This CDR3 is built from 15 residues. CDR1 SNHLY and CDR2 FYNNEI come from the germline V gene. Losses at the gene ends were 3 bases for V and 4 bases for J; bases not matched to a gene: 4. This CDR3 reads CASSDRGQVNEKLFF. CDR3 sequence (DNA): TGTGCCAGCAGTGATCGGGGACAGGTTAATGAAAAACTGTTTTTT.

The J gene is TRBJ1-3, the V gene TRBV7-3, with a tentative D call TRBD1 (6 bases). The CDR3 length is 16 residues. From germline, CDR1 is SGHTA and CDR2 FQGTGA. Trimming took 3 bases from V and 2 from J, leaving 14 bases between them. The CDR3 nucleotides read TGTGCCAGCAGCTTCGGCCCCAGGGGAGCTGGAAACACCATATATTTT. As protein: CASSFGPRGAGNTIYF.

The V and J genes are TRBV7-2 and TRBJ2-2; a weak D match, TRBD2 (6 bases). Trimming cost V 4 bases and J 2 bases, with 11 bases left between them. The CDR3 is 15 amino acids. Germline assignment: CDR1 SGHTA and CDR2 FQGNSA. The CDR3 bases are TGTGCCAGCAGCTGGGATAGCGGTAACACCGGGGAGCTGTTTTTT. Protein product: CASSWDSGNTGELFF.

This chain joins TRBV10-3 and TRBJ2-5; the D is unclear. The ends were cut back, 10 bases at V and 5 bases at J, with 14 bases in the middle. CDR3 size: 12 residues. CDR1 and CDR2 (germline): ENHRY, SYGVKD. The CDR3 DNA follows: TGTGCCACCAGCCCCCTTCGGGAGACCCAGTACTTC. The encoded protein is CATSPLRETQYF.

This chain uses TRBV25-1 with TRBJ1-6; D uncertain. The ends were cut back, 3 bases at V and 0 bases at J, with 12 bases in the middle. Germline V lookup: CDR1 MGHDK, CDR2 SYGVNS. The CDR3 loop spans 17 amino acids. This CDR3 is CASSERASSSYNSPLHF. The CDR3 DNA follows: TGTGCCAGCAGTGAGAGGGCCTCGAGCTCCTATAATTCACCCCTCCACTTT.

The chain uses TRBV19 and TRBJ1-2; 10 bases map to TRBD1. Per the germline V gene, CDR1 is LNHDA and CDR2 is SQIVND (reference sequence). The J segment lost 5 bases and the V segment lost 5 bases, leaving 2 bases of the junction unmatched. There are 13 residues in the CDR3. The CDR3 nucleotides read TGTGCCAGTAGTTGGGACAGGGGATATGGCTACACCTTC. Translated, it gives CASSWDRGYGYTF.

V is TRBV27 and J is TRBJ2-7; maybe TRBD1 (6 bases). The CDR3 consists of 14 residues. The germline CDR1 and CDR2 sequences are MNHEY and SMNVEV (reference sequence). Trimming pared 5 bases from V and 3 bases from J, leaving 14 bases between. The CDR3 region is CASSTQGTGYEQYF. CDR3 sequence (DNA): TGTGCCAGCAGTACCCAGGGGACGGGCTACGAGCAGTACTTC.

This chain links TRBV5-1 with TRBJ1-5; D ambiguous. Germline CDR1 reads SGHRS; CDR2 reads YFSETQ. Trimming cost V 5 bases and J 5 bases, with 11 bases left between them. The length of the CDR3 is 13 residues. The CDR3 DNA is TGCGCCAGCAGAATCCTACCCGATCAGCCCCAGCATTTT. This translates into CASRILPDQPQHF.

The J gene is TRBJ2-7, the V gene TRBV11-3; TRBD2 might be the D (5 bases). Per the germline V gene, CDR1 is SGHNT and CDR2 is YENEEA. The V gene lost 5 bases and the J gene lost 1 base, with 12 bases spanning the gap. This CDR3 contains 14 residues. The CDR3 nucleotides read TGTGCCAGCAGCGATCGACCGGGGTCCTACGAGCAGTACTTC. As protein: CASSDRPGSYEQYF. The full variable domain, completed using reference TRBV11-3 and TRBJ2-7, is EAGVVQSPRYKIIEKKQPVAFWCNPISGHNTLYWYLQNLGQGPELLIRYENEEAVDDSQLPKDRFSAERLKGVDSTLKIQPAELGDSAVYLCASSDRPGSYEQYFGPGTRLTVT.